The present TCR beta chain was sequenced within a study of cytomegalovirus exposure and HLA in healthy donors. Overall study results and limits: The tendency of first-cohort TCR clusters to co-occur in the 120 or so validation repertoires emerged from a later analysis. As was reported, the classifier diagnosed cytomegalovirus status with high specificity and sensitivity. In vitro, a few CMV-associated chains proved specific for CMV antigens. Researchers counted roughly 150 TCR beta chains as cytomegalovirus-associated.

The table came from immunoSEQ multiplex PCR; TCRdb's copy has only in-frame clones and leaves some out. The sample includes about 160,000 clones, about nine tenths of them seen just once. Points on this clone: Its antigen is not known.

The V gene lost 6 bases and the J gene lost 4 bases, with 15 bases spanning the gap. The CDR3 runs to 14 residues. The germline V gene encodes CDR1 MNHNY and CDR2 SVGAGI (reference sequence). Sample: PBMCs. This TCR was recovered from a woman aged 18-30 years in good health and CMV-seropositive. The J gene is TRBJ2-5, the V gene TRBV6-6, with D perhaps TRBD1 (6 bases). CDR3 sequence (DNA): TGTGCCAGCAGACATCCGGGACAAATAGAGACCCAGTACTTC. It codes for CASRHPGQIETQYF.